Detailed here is one T cell receptor beta chain. Its antigen is undetermined. TCRdb keeps only in-frame clones here, not all; method: immunoSEQ multiplex PCR. Seen here are roughly 150,000 clones, roughly 89% observed once, and the top ten hold around 1%. This entry is derived from a study of T cell responses to AZD1222 COVID-19 vaccine. Findings and limits, study-wide: Breadth and depth of Spike-specific TCRs rose after two AZD1222 doses. The donor group comprised mostly white British people and more females; the analysis possibly underestimated clonal diversity.

The sequencing here drew on peripheral blood, taken 28 days after the second AZD1222 dose. The receptor was derived from an adult who received the AZD1222 COVID-19 vaccine.

This chain's CDR3 is CASSYRDLGDYGYTF. The CDR3, as DNA: TGTGCCAGCAGTTACCGGGACTTGGGGGACTATGGCTACACCTTC. This sequence joins TRBV6-5 and TRBJ1-2, with TRBD1 as a possible D gene (5 bases). Per germline, CDR1 MNHEY and CDR2 SVGAGI. Trimming removed 2 bases at V and 3 bases at J, with 13 bases between. There are 15 residues in the CDR3.